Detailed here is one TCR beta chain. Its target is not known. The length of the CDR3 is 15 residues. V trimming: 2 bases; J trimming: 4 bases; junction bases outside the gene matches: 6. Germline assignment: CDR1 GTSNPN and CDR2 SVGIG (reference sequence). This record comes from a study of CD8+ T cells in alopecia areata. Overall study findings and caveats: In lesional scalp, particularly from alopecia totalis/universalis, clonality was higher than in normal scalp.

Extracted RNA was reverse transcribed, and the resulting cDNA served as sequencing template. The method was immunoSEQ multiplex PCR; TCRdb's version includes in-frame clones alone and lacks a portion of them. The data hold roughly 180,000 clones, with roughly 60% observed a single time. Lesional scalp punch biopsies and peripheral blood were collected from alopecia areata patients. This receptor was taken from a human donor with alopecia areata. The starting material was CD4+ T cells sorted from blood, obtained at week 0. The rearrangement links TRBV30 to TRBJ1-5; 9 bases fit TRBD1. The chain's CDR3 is CAWSTTGGGNQPQHF. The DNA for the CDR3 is TGTGCCTGGAGTACCACAGGGGGCGGGAATCAGCCCCAGCATTTT.